This TCR beta chain was sequenced during a study of T cell responses to AZD1222 COVID-19 vaccine. Findings and caveats of the study: The peak T cell response came first, and repertoires were sampled only after it. The number of AZD1222 recipients seropositive at baseline was only five or six. Nearly half of spike-specific TCRs reportedly go after variant regions that carry no mutations.

Assay: immunoSEQ multiplex PCR; the TCRdb copy retains only in-frame clones and omits some. The sample holds about 94,000 clones; 85% are singletons and the top ten take roughly 4.5%. CDR1 and CDR2 from the germline V gene are PRHDT and FYEKMQ (reference sequence). Trimming cost V 2 bases and J 3 bases, with 1 base left between them. This CDR3 contains 11 residues. Points on this clone: Antigen: not known.

Second-dose intervals of approximately 4 or approximately 12 weeks were pooled. This chain links TRBV13 with TRBJ2-5; D call uncertain. The sample consisted of peripheral blood, taken 28 days after the second AZD1222 dose. The receptor was isolated from an adult who received the AZD1222 COVID-19 vaccine. The CDR3 DNA sequence: TGTGCCAGCAGCTTAAAAGAGACCCAGTACTTC. Its protein product is CASSLKETQYF.